This is a list of T cell receptor beta chains from one sample in a study of blood T cell repertoires in COVID-19. Assay used: immunoSEQ multiplex PCR; TCRdb lists only in-frame clones, some missing. The sample carries 280,000 or so clones, approximately 85% recorded once. The sample taken for sequencing was peripheral blood. The receptor source for this set is a human donor in a cohort sampled during active COVID-19. CDR3s include the opening cysteine and the closing phenylalanine or tryptophan. D genes are given only for firm matches. Clone size is shown for a subset of rows, as once, few, many or a class of expanded clone.

abundance: -
d_gene: TRBD2
v_gene: TRBV25-1
j_gene: TRBJ2-7
CDR3aa: CASSGFTSGNYEQYF
CDR3nt: TGTGCCAGCAGTGGTTTCACTAGCGGGAACTACGAGCAGTACTTC

abundance: -
d_gene: -
v_gene: TRBV21-1
j_gene: TRBJ2-2
CDR3aa: CASSNRTSAYTGELFF
CDR3nt: TGTGCCAGCAGCAATCGGACTAGCGCCTACACCGGGGAGCTGTTTTTT

abundance: -
d_gene: -
v_gene: TRBV4-2
j_gene: TRBJ2-1
CDR3aa: CASSRETTRDENEQFF
CDR3nt: TGTGCCAGCAGCCGAGAGACTACCCGGGATGAGAATGAGCAGTTCTTC

abundance: once
d_gene: -
v_gene: TRBV10-1
j_gene: TRBJ2-2
CDR3aa: CASSSSAGELFF
CDR3nt: TGCGCCAGCAGCTCTAGCGCCGGGGAGCTGTTTTTT

abundance: -
d_gene: -
v_gene: TRBV5-5
j_gene: TRBJ1-2
CDR3aa: CASSSPELVLGSDYGYTF
CDR3nt: TGTGCCAGCAGCTCCCCTGAACTCGTACTAGGTTCCGACTATGGCTACACCTTC

abundance: -
d_gene: -
v_gene: TRBV18
j_gene: TRBJ1-1
CDR3aa: CASSPRYTEAFF
CDR3nt: TGTGCCAGCTCACCTCGTTACACTGAAGCTTTCTTT

abundance: -
d_gene: -
v_gene: TRBV4-3
j_gene: TRBJ1-2
CDR3aa: CASSQELLNSNGYTF
CDR3nt: TGCGCCAGCAGCCAAGAACTCCTAAACAGTAATGGCTACACCTTC

abundance: -
d_gene: -
v_gene: TRBV7-9
j_gene: TRBJ1-1
CDR3aa: CASIENVNTEAFF
CDR3nt: TGTGCCAGCATCGAGAATGTGAACACTGAAGCTTTCTTT

abundance: few
d_gene: -
v_gene: TRBV5-5
j_gene: TRBJ2-1
CDR3aa: CASSFQTGFSSYNEQFF
CDR3nt: TGTGCCAGCAGCTTCCAAACAGGGTTTAGCTCCTACAATGAGCAGTTCTTC

abundance: -
d_gene: -
v_gene: TRBV10-3
j_gene: TRBJ1-4
CDR3aa: CAISTGTTNEKLFF
CDR3nt: TGTGCCATCAGTACCGGGACAACTAATGAAAAACTGTTTTTT

abundance: few
d_gene: -
v_gene: TRBV25-1
j_gene: TRBJ1-1
CDR3aa: CAQQGSNTEAFF
CDR3nt: TGTGCCCAACAGGGATCGAACACTGAAGCTTTCTTT

abundance: once
d_gene: TRBD1
v_gene: TRBV3-1/TRBV3-2
j_gene: TRBJ2-1
CDR3aa: CASSQEGQGNVVVF
CDR3nt: TGTGCCAGCAGCCAAGAAGGACAGGGTAATGTCGTAGTCTTC

abundance: -
d_gene: TRBD1
v_gene: TRBV5-1
j_gene: TRBJ1-4
CDR3aa: CASSSAGQINEKLFF
CDR3nt: TGCGCCAGCAGCTCCGCGGGACAGATAAATGAAAAACTGTTTTTT

abundance: -
d_gene: TRBD2
v_gene: TRBV11-2
j_gene: TRBJ2-7
CDR3aa: CASSLVRTRGTYEQYF
CDR3nt: TGTGCCAGCAGCTTAGTCCGGACTAGGGGTACATACGAGCAGTACTTC

abundance: -
d_gene: TRBD2
v_gene: TRBV6-4
j_gene: TRBJ2-1
CDR3aa: CASSPRLAKPYNEQFF
CDR3nt: TGTGCCAGCAGTCCCAGACTAGCAAAACCTTACAATGAGCAGTTCTTC

abundance: -
d_gene: TRBD1
v_gene: TRBV11-1
j_gene: TRBJ2-1
CDR3aa: CASSSGQGYNEQFF
CDR3nt: TGTGCCAGCAGCTCGGGACAGGGATACAATGAGCAGTTCTTC

abundance: -
d_gene: TRBD1
v_gene: TRBV6-5
j_gene: TRBJ1-4
CDR3aa: CASRTGQGNEKLFF
CDR3nt: TGTGCCAGCAGGACGGGACAGGGGAATGAAAAACTGTTTTTT

abundance: once
d_gene: -
v_gene: TRBV4-3
j_gene: TRBJ2-1
CDR3aa: CASSQDNEYNEQFF
CDR3nt: TGCGCCAGCAGCCAAGACAACGAGTACAATGAGCAGTTCTTC

abundance: -
d_gene: TRBD1
v_gene: TRBV5-1
j_gene: TRBJ1-1
CDR3aa: CASSLATGFTEAFF
CDR3nt: TGCGCCAGCAGCTTGGCGACAGGGTTCACTGAAGCTTTCTTT

abundance: -
d_gene: TRBD1
v_gene: TRBV28
j_gene: TRBJ1-2
CDR3aa: CASQQGAYGYTF
CDR3nt: TGTGCCTCTCAACAGGGGGCCTATGGCTACACCTTC

abundance: -
d_gene: TRBD1
v_gene: TRBV27
j_gene: TRBJ1-5
CDR3aa: CASSLRGQLYHQPQHF
CDR3nt: TGTGCCAGCAGCCTACGGGGACAGCTGTATCATCAGCCCCAGCATTTT

abundance: -
d_gene: TRBD2
v_gene: TRBV27
j_gene: TRBJ2-1
CDR3aa: CASRSSGRGYNEQFF
CDR3nt: TGTGCCAGCAGGTCCAGCGGGAGAGGCTACAATGAGCAGTTCTTC

abundance: -
d_gene: TRBD2
v_gene: TRBV10-2
j_gene: TRBJ2-3
CDR3aa: CASTPGGAATTDTQYF
CDR3nt: TGCGCCAGCACCCCGGGGGGGGCGGCAACCACAGATACGCAGTATTTT

abundance: -
d_gene: TRBD2
v_gene: TRBV7-9
j_gene: TRBJ2-1
CDR3aa: CASSSLASGTQFF
CDR3nt: TGTGCCAGCAGCTCCTTGGCTAGCGGGACGCAGTTCTTC

abundance: -
d_gene: -
v_gene: TRBV27
j_gene: TRBJ2-7
CDR3aa: CASSSLTKGGYEQYF
CDR3nt: TGTGCCAGCAGTTCCCTCACGAAGGGGGGGTACGAGCAGTACTTC

abundance: once
d_gene: -
v_gene: TRBV18
j_gene: TRBJ1-1
CDR3aa: CASSHSRMGLDTEAFF
CDR3nt: TGTGCCAGCTCACACAGCCGCATGGGTTTGGACACTGAAGCTTTCTTT

abundance: once
d_gene: -
v_gene: TRBV19
j_gene: TRBJ2-3
CDR3aa: CASSITSLTTDTQYF
CDR3nt: TGTGCCAGTAGTATAACTAGCCTTACGACAGATACGCAGTATTTT

abundance: -
d_gene: TRBD2
v_gene: TRBV11-3
j_gene: TRBJ2-1
CDR3aa: CASSLRSSGRDINEQFF
CDR3nt: TGTGCCAGCAGCCTCAGATCTAGCGGGAGGGACATAAATGAGCAGTTCTTC

abundance: -
d_gene: -
v_gene: TRBV19
j_gene: TRBJ2-7
CDR3aa: CASSPSARTSYEQYF
CDR3nt: TGTGCCAGTAGTCCCAGCGCCCGTACATCCTACGAGCAGTACTTC

abundance: -
d_gene: TRBD2
v_gene: TRBV14
j_gene: TRBJ2-1
CDR3aa: CASSQSGVEQFF
CDR3nt: TGTGCCAGCAGCCAAAGCGGGGTTGAACAGTTCTTC

abundance: -
d_gene: -
v_gene: TRBV7-2
j_gene: TRBJ2-1
CDR3aa: CASSDGGNSYNEQFF
CDR3nt: TGTGCCAGCAGCGATGGGGGGAACTCCTACAATGAGCAGTTCTTC

abundance: -
d_gene: -
v_gene: TRBV25-1
j_gene: TRBJ1-2
CDR3aa: CASSVNINYGYTF
CDR3nt: TGTGCCAGCAGTGTGAACATCAACTATGGCTACACCTTC

abundance: -
d_gene: -
v_gene: TRBV7-8
j_gene: TRBJ2-7
CDR3aa: CASSLDLNSYEQYF
CDR3nt: TGTGCCAGCAGCTTAGACTTAAACTCCTACGAGCAGTACTTC

abundance: -
d_gene: -
v_gene: TRBV15
j_gene: TRBJ2-5
CDR3aa: CATSRDSTAETQYF
CDR3nt: TGTGCCACCAGCAGAGATTCGACTGCGGAGACCCAGTACTTC

abundance: -
d_gene: -
v_gene: TRBV11-1
j_gene: TRBJ1-1
CDR3aa: CASSLGDGRNTEAFF
CDR3nt: TGTGCCAGCAGCTTAGGTGACGGGAGGAACACTGAAGCTTTCTTT

abundance: -
d_gene: TRBD2
v_gene: TRBV7-2
j_gene: TRBJ2-3
CDR3aa: CASSFRRESTDTQYF
CDR3nt: TGTGCCAGCAGCTTTCGGCGGGAGAGCACAGATACGCAGTATTTT

abundance: -
d_gene: TRBD1
v_gene: TRBV2
j_gene: TRBJ2-1
CDR3aa: CASRDRGLEQFF
CDR3nt: TGTGCCAGCAGGGACAGGGGGCTTGAGCAGTTCTTC

abundance: -
d_gene: TRBD2
v_gene: TRBV19
j_gene: TRBJ2-7
CDR3aa: CASSIRTSGNPYEQYF
CDR3nt: TGTGCCAGTAGTATCCGGACTAGCGGGAACCCCTACGAGCAGTACTTC

abundance: -
d_gene: -
v_gene: TRBV15
j_gene: TRBJ2-5
CDR3aa: CATSRSLAETQYF
CDR3nt: TGTGCCACCAGCAGATCCCTCGCGGAGACCCAGTACTTC

abundance: -
d_gene: -
v_gene: TRBV11-2
j_gene: TRBJ2-3
CDR3aa: CASSLGLSDTQYF
CDR3nt: TGTGCCAGCAGCTTAGGTCTTTCAGATACGCAGTATTTT

abundance: -
d_gene: -
v_gene: TRBV6-6
j_gene: TRBJ2-4
CDR3aa: CASTQTTGVAKNIQYF
CDR3nt: TGTGCCAGCACCCAGACGACCGGGGTAGCCAAAAACATTCAGTACTTC

abundance: -
d_gene: TRBD1
v_gene: TRBV7-2
j_gene: TRBJ2-3
CDR3aa: CASSLETGGTDTQYF
CDR3nt: TGTGCCAGCAGCTTAGAGACAGGGGGTACCGATACGCAGTATTTT

abundance: -
d_gene: TRBD2
v_gene: TRBV7-8
j_gene: TRBJ2-1
CDR3aa: CASSSYSGRQNEQFF
CDR3nt: TGTGCCAGCAGCTCGTATAGCGGGAGACAGAATGAGCAGTTCTTC

abundance: -
d_gene: -
v_gene: TRBV4-2
j_gene: TRBJ1-5
CDR3aa: CASSQDRDISNQPQHF
CDR3nt: TGTGCCAGCAGCCAAGACAGGGATATCAGCAATCAGCCCCAGCATTTT

abundance: -
d_gene: TRBD2
v_gene: TRBV6-1
j_gene: TRBJ2-1
CDR3aa: CASSEDMAGVGNEQFF
CDR3nt: TGTGCCAGCAGTGAAGATATGGCGGGAGTTGGCAATGAGCAGTTCTTC

abundance: -
d_gene: -
v_gene: TRBV5-4
j_gene: TRBJ2-3
CDR3aa: CASSKGGSTDTQYF
CDR3nt: TGTGCCAGCAGCAAAGGCGGTAGCACAGATACGCAGTATTTT

abundance: -
d_gene: -
v_gene: TRBV9
j_gene: TRBJ2-7
CDR3aa: CASSVGPGGEQYF
CDR3nt: -

abundance: -
d_gene: TRBD1
v_gene: TRBV7-3
j_gene: TRBJ2-1
CDR3aa: CASSQRTGYNEQFF
CDR3nt: TGTGCCAGCAGCCAACGGACAGGCTACAATGAGCAGTTCTTC

abundance: -
d_gene: -
v_gene: TRBV10-1
j_gene: TRBJ2-1
CDR3aa: CASSRDLGGDEQFF
CDR3nt: TGCGCCAGCAGCCGGGACTTGGGAGGCGATGAGCAGTTCTTC

abundance: many
d_gene: -
v_gene: TRBV4-1
j_gene: TRBJ1-3
CDR3aa: CASSPLYRNRDRNTIYF
CDR3nt: TGCGCCAGCAGCCCACTTTACCGGAACAGGGATCGGAACACCATATATTTT

abundance: -
d_gene: TRBD1
v_gene: TRBV9
j_gene: TRBJ2-2
CDR3aa: CASSVTPTGGSIGELFF
CDR3nt: TGTGCCAGCAGCGTAACACCCACAGGGGGCAGCATCGGGGAGCTGTTTTTT

abundance: -
d_gene: TRBD1
v_gene: TRBV10-2
j_gene: TRBJ1-5
CDR3aa: CASGGGQVNQPQHF
CDR3nt: TGCGCCTCAGGCGGGGGACAGGTCAATCAGCCCCAGCATTTT

abundance: -
d_gene: TRBD2
v_gene: TRBV3-1/TRBV3-2
j_gene: TRBJ2-3
CDR3aa: CASSLGTSGRGTQYF
CDR3nt: TGTGCCAGCAGCCTCGGGACTAGCGGGAGGGGGACGCAGTATTTT

abundance: -
d_gene: TRBD2
v_gene: TRBV5-1
j_gene: TRBJ2-7
CDR3aa: CASSGLAGPTGREQYF
CDR3nt: TGCGCCAGCTCAGGACTAGCGGGACCCACCGGTCGCGAGCAGTACTTC

abundance: -
d_gene: TRBD2
v_gene: TRBV5-4
j_gene: TRBJ2-2
CDR3aa: CASSSRLATGELFF
CDR3nt: TGTGCCAGCAGCTCACGACTAGCGACCGGGGAGCTGTTTTTT

abundance: -
d_gene: -
v_gene: TRBV7-2
j_gene: TRBJ2-2
CDR3aa: CASSLTQTNTGELFF
CDR3nt: TGTGCCAGCAGCTTAACACAGACAAACACCGGGGAGCTGTTTTTT

abundance: -
d_gene: -
v_gene: TRBV18
j_gene: TRBJ2-7
CDR3aa: CASSPRRSTYEQYF
CDR3nt: TGTGCCAGCTCACCCAGAAGATCGACCTACGAGCAGTACTTC

abundance: once
d_gene: -
v_gene: TRBV4-1
j_gene: TRBJ1-5
CDR3aa: CASSQAQAVSNQPQHF
CDR3nt: TGCGCCAGCAGCCAAGCTCAGGCAGTTAGCAATCAGCCCCAGCATTTT

abundance: -
d_gene: TRBD1
v_gene: TRBV7-2
j_gene: TRBJ1-6
CDR3aa: CASSSQGGSNSPLHF
CDR3nt: TGTGCCAGCAGCTCACAGGGGGGCAGTAATTCACCCCTCCACTTT

abundance: -
d_gene: TRBD1
v_gene: TRBV10-1
j_gene: TRBJ2-1
CDR3aa: CASSSGQGYNEQFF
CDR3nt: TGCGCCAGCAGTAGCGGACAGGGGTACAATGAGCAGTTCTTC